The text below deals with one T cell receptor beta chain. This clone is a singleton in its sample. Its antigen is still unknown. Base qualities are missing; no much larger clone stands one base away. This sample is drawn from a study of T cell responses to AZD1222 COVID-19 vaccine (dated by TCRdb to the early 2020s). Describing the broader study: A total of more than 230 trial participants underwent TCR sequencing, of whom around 200 received two doses of AZD1222 and about 25 received two doses of the MenACWY control vaccine. Trial participants were enrolled into age subgroups of 18-55, 56-69 and 70-plus years, which contained about 150, 28 and 57 TCR-sequenced participants, respectively.

The CDR3 has 16 amino acids, counting the end cysteine and phenylalanine. The sequence is cut down to CDR3 DNA, 48 bases in frame from base 1. Deletion took 4 bases off V and 1 base off J, with a span of 14 bases between the germline ends. According to the germline V gene, CDR1 reads SGHVS and CDR2 reads FQNEAQ. On the study overall, not on this receptor specifically: Participants were mostly white British, with more females than males. The authors suggested clonal diversity may have been underestimated. Conclusions about previously exposed vaccinees are limited because only six or seven AZD1222 recipients were SARS-CoV-2 seropositive at baseline. After two AZD1222 doses, spike-specific TCR breadth and depth were significantly higher than at day 0 and than in MenACWY recipients. Vaccine-associated CD4 TCRs spanned the whole spike protein, with dominant responses in regions 160-218 and 743-854. Reportedly, close to half of the unique spike-specific TCRs recognized epitopes lying outside the regions that are mutated in the B.1.351 and B.1.1.7 variants. In the small 56-69-year group, the increase in depth fell short of significance, most likely because of low power. No day 14 peak-response samples were available, so repertoires were characterized only after the peak T cell response.

What the time point label conveys for this sample: about 28 days (+/-7) after the second vaccine dose. Because spike-specific TCR depth and breadth did not differ between the two schedules, AZD1222 recipients who got a second dose at roughly 4 weeks were pooled with those who got a second dose at roughly 12 weeks. Vaccinee samples came from UK trials COV001 and COV002, including a single-blind randomized controlled phase 2/3 trial of AZD1222 (ChAdOx1 nCoV-19) in healthy adults. Trial participant PBMC samples were collected at day 0 and day 28 after the second dose for TCRbeta chain sequencing. The CDR3 regions of human TCRbeta chains were analyzed by immunosequencing. The original pipeline was this. TCRs in the repertoires were matched against a reference library of SARS-CoV-2-specific TCRs that had been generated with the MIRA antigen-specificity platform. Breadth was defined as the fraction of unique TCRs that were SARS-CoV-2-associated, and depth was defined as the fraction of total T cells that were SARS-CoV-2-associated. Using the MIRA data, every spike-specific TCR was mapped to the spike region that the TCR reacted to and assigned to either a CD4 or a CD8 class. Log10-transformed breadth and depth values were compared by one-way ANOVA with Sidak's multiple comparisons tests. As stored in TCRdb, this immuneACCESS dataset retains in-frame rearrangements with V and J assigned. A fraction of the clones does not appear; measured against another copy, unresolved V genes explain less than half of the discrepancy, and the remainder lacks a known reason. That table supplies the V and J calls and clone size; D and trimming were determined from the DNA. In all, the sample holds 180,000 or so clones, and under 95% of those were seen once. The top ten constitute 1.3% of the sample.

The chain employs TRBV7-8 and TRBJ1-3; a tentative D match to TRBD1 spans 6 bases. This sample comprised peripheral blood, obtained 28 days after the second AZD1222 dose. This TCR derives from an adult who received the AZD1222 COVID-19 vaccine. The CDR3 reads CASSSPAGVSGNTIYF. The sequence in DNA is TGTGCCAGCAGCTCCCCCGCAGGGGTTTCTGGAAACACCATATATTTT.